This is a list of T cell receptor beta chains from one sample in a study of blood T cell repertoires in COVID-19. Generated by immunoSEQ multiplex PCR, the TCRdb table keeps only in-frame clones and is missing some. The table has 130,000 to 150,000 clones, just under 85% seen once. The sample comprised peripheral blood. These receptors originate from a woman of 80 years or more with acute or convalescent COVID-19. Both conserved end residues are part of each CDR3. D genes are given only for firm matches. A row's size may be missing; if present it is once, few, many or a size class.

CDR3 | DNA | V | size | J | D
CASSDGSYGYTF | TGCGCCAGCAGTGATGGCAGCTATGGCTACACCTTC | TRBV10-2 | few | TRBJ1-2 | NA
CATSRDEGTPSGNTIYF | TGTGCCACCAGCAGAGATGAGGGGACTCCCTCTGGAAACACCATATATTTT | TRBV15 | once | TRBJ1-3 | NA
CASSLAQGINQPQHF | TGTGCCAGCAGCTTAGCCCAGGGGATCAATCAGCCCCAGCATTTT | TRBV7-9 | NA | TRBJ1-5 | NA
CASSSPGQGHYNEQFF | TGTGCCAGTAGTTCACCGGGACAGGGCCATTACAATGAGCAGTTCTTC | TRBV19 | once | TRBJ2-1 | TRBD1
CAWNGGTQDSPLHF | TGTGCCTGGAATGGGGGGACTCAGGATTCACCCCTCCACTTT | TRBV30 | NA | TRBJ1-6 | NA
CASSWTRYNEQFF | TGTGCCAGCAGCTGGACTAGGTACAATGAGCAGTTCTTC | TRBV5-6 | NA | TRBJ2-1 | TRBD2
CASLSFRDRAYGYTF | TGTGCCAGCCTTAGCTTCCGGGACAGGGCGTATGGCTACACCTTC | TRBV6-6 | few | TRBJ1-2 | TRBD1
CASSQDVGGIGELFF | TGCGCCAGCAGCCAAGATGTAGGGGGAATCGGGGAGCTGTTTTTT | TRBV4-3 | NA | TRBJ2-2 | NA
CASSQLVAGVNPYEQYF | TGCGCCAGCAGCCAACTCGTAGCGGGGGTGAACCCCTACGAGCAGTACTTC | TRBV4-1 | NA | TRBJ2-7 | TRBD2
CASSPFGGALNYGYTF | TGTGCCAGCAGCCCCTTCGGAGGGGCTCTTAACTATGGCTACACCTTC | TRBV27 | once | TRBJ1-2 | NA
CAISESVRGYGYTF | TGTGCCATCAGTGAGTCCGTCAGGGGCTATGGCTACACCTTC | TRBV10-3 | few | TRBJ1-2 | NA
CASSLENRQAARSYEQYF | TGTGCCAGCAGCTTAGAAAATCGACAGGCTGCGCGCTCCTACGAGCAGTACTTC | TRBV7-8 | NA | TRBJ2-7 | NA
CASSVGRGTDTQYF | TGTGCCAGCAGCGTGGGACGGGGCACAGATACGCAGTATTTT | TRBV5-8 | NA | TRBJ2-3 | NA
CASSPGQGPREAFF | TGTGCCAGCAGCCCGGGACAGGGTCCGAGGGAAGCTTTCTTT | TRBV9 | NA | TRBJ1-1 | TRBD1
CASSRSGGDNTEAFF | TGCGCCAGCAGTAGGTCAGGGGGCGACAACACTGAAGCTTTCTTT | TRBV5-1 | NA | TRBJ1-1 | TRBD1
CASSQEPQTGNEQFF | TGTGCCAGCAGCCAAGAACCCCAGACAGGGAATGAGCAGTTCTTC | TRBV3-1/TRBV3-2 | NA | TRBJ2-1 | TRBD1
CASTLDRGSEQYF | TGTGCCAGCACCCTAGACAGGGGGTCCGAGCAGTACTTC | TRBV12-3/TRBV12-4 | NA | TRBJ2-7 | TRBD1
CASSQSQGAREKLFF | TGTGCCAGCAGCCAATCGCAGGGGGCGCGGGAAAAACTGTTTTTT | TRBV16 | NA | TRBJ1-4 | TRBD1
CASSDLTGNLEKLFF | TGTGCCAGCAGTGATTTGACAGGGAATTTGGAAAAACTGTTTTTT | TRBV6-1 | NA | TRBJ1-4 | TRBD1
CASSPGIRQPQHF | TGTGCCAGTAGTCCAGGGATTCGTCAGCCCCAGCATTTT | TRBV19 | NA | TRBJ1-5 | NA
CASSQGTAWGNEQFF | TGTGCCAGCAGCCAGGGGACTGCTTGGGGCAATGAGCAGTTCTTC | TRBV14 | NA | TRBJ2-1 | NA
CASSKGASGDPNSPLHF | TGTGCCAGCAGCAAAGGGGCTTCAGGGGACCCTAATTCACCCCTCCACTTT | TRBV21-1 | NA | TRBJ1-6 | NA
CASSLSAGGPSYNEQFF | TGTGCCAGCAGTTTATCAGCGGGGGGCCCCTCCTACAATGAGCAGTTCTTC | TRBV27 | NA | TRBJ2-1 | TRBD2
CASSWADRAWGNTEAFF | TGCGCCAGCAGCTGGGCGGACAGGGCTTGGGGTAACACTGAAGCTTTCTTT | TRBV5-1 | NA | TRBJ1-1 | TRBD1
CASSVGPRFYEQYF | TGTGCCAGCAGCGTAGGTCCCAGGTTCTACGAGCAGTACTTC | TRBV9 | few | TRBJ2-7 | NA
CASSSLSESGNTIYF | TGTGCCAGCAGCTCGCTCAGTGAATCTGGAAACACCATATATTTT | TRBV11-2 | few | TRBJ1-3 | NA
CASSVVGGSGNTIYF | TGTGCCAGCAGCGTAGTCGGAGGGTCTGGAAACACCATATATTTT | TRBV9 | NA | TRBJ1-3 | NA
CASSPSRFEETQYF | TGTGCCAGCAGCCCTTCGAGGTTTGAAGAGACCCAGTACTTC | TRBV9 | NA | TRBJ2-5 | NA
CASSLGRVSTDTQYF | TGTGCCAGCAGCCTTGGCCGGGTTAGCACAGATACGCAGTATTTT | TRBV9 | NA | TRBJ2-3 | NA
CASRADRNSYEQYF | TGTGCCAGCAGAGCAGACAGAAACTCCTACGAGCAGTACTTC | TRBV2 | NA | TRBJ2-7 | NA
CASSPSPGNGYTF | TGTGCCAGCTCACCATCACCGGGGAATGGCTACACCTTC | TRBV18 | NA | TRBJ1-2 | NA
CASSPVSDRAPNTEAFF | TGTGCCAGCTCACCAGTCTCCGACAGGGCTCCGAACACTGAAGCTTTCTTT | TRBV18 | NA | TRBJ1-1 | TRBD1
CASSVGGMSTEAFF | TGTGCCAGCAGCGTAGGAGGGATGAGCACTGAAGCTTTCTTT | TRBV9 | few | TRBJ1-1 | NA
CASSQAGRTSGYNEQFF | TGTGCCAGCAGCCAAGCGGGTAGGACTAGCGGTTACAATGAGCAGTTCTTC | TRBV4-2 | NA | TRBJ2-1 | TRBD2
CASSISGQGAQETQYF | TGTGCCAGTAGTATCTCGGGACAGGGGGCCCAAGAGACCCAGTACTTC | TRBV19 | few | TRBJ2-5 | TRBD1